The rows below give T cell receptor beta chains drawn from one sample of a study of blood T cell repertoires in COVID-19. The data were produced by immunoSEQ multiplex PCR, yet TCRdb's version contains in-frame clones alone and is incomplete. The sample holds roughly 53,000 clones; approximately 91% are singletons and the top ten take approximately 3%. The source material was peripheral blood. The source of these receptors is a human donor in a cohort sampled during active COVID-19. CDR3s include the opening cysteine and the closing phenylalanine or tryptophan. Each record gives: J gene, D gene, V gene, clone size, CDR3 protein, CDR3 DNA. A D gene is named only where the DNA matches it firmly. The listing skips clone size in some rows; elsewhere it reads once, few, many or a size class.

>TRBJ2-2|NA|TRBV12-5|NA
CASGSFREVTNTGELFF
TGTGCTAGTGGTTCATTCAGGGAAGTAACGAACACCGGGGAGCTGTTTTTT
>TRBJ2-2|NA|TRBV4-1|NA
CASIKEGAVF
TGCGCCAGCATCAAAGAGGGAGCTGTTTTT
>TRBJ2-7|NA|TRBV19|few
CASSMGHLRNEQYF
TGTGCCAGTAGTATGGGACACCTTCGGAACGAGCAGTACTTC
>TRBJ2-1|TRBD1|TRBV5-8|NA
CASSGWDRGYNEQFF
TGTGCCAGCAGCGGGTGGGACAGGGGCTACAATGAGCAGTTCTTC
>TRBJ1-1|TRBD1|TRBV2|NA
CASPGQANTEAFF
TGTGCCAGCCCGGGACAGGCCAACACTGAAGCTTTCTTT
>TRBJ2-1|NA|TRBV11-3|NA
CARRPGQSYNEQFF
TGTGCCAGACGACCGGGACAATCGTACAATGAGCAGTTCTTC
>TRBJ2-5|NA|TRBV29-1|NA
CSVEEGQGETQYF
TGCAGCGTTGAAGAGGGGCAGGGCGAGACCCAGTACTTC
>TRBJ2-1|TRBD2|TRBV20-1|NA
CSASDSPREGDEQFF
TGCAGTGCTAGTGACTCCCCGCGGGAGGGTGATGAGCAGTTCTTC
>TRBJ1-1|NA|TRBV4-1|NA
CASSPSSAYTEAFF
TGCGCCAGCAGCCCTTCCAGTGCCTACACTGAAGCTTTCTTT
>TRBJ1-6|TRBD1|TRBV4-3|NA
CASSHDRVGNSPLHF
TGCGCCAGCAGCCATGACAGGGTCGGCAATTCACCCCTCCACTTT
>TRBJ2-1|NA|TRBV3-1/TRBV3-2|NA
CASSQESWTVGSREQFF
TGTGCCAGCAGCCAAGAATCGTGGACAGTGGGATCCAGAGAGCAGTTCTTC
>TRBJ1-2|NA|TRBV7-3|NA
CASSLTGEEGYTF
TGTGCCAGCAGCTTAACAGGGGAGGAGGGCTACACCTTC
>TRBJ1-1|NA|TRBV5-1|NA
CASSFTGQNTEAFF
TGCGCCAGCAGCTTCACGGGTCAGAACACTGAAGCTTTCTTT
>TRBJ1-4|NA|TRBV6-1|NA
CASSEVRSEEKLFF
TGTGCCAGCAGTGAAGTCAGGTCGGAAGAAAAACTGTTTTTT
>TRBJ1-2|NA|TRBV5-4|NA
CASSGSANYGYTF
TGTGCCAGCAGCGGCAGCGCTAACTATGGCTACACCTTC
>TRBJ2-2|NA|TRBV10-3|NA
CAISDSGARSLFF
TGTGCCATCAGTGACTCAGGGGCGCGAAGTCTGTTTTTT
>TRBJ2-1|TRBD2|TRBV10-3|NA
CAISRSEGGQGEQFF
TGTGCCATCAGCCGATCGGAGGGAGGGCAGGGTGAGCAGTTCTTC
>TRBJ2-5|NA|TRBV6-2/TRBV6-3|NA
CASSQRTKETQYF
TGTGCCAGCAGTCAACGGACAAAAGAGACCCAGTACTTC
>TRBJ2-1|NA|TRBV29-1|NA
CSVEIRYMNEQFF
TGCAGCGTTGAAATCAGGTATATGAATGAGCAGTTCTTC
>TRBJ2-1|TRBD2|TRBV3-1/TRBV3-2|NA
CASSVGLAGKEQFF
TGTGCCAGCAGCGTCGGACTAGCGGGAAAGGAGCAGTTCTTC
>TRBJ2-2|TRBD2|TRBV10-3|once
CAISESGLAGSFTGELFF
TGTGCCATCAGTGAGTCTGGACTAGCGGGATCCTTCACCGGGGAGCTGTTTTTT
>TRBJ1-4|NA|TRBV11-2|NA
CASSLDRRRELFF
TGTGCCAGCAGCTTAGACAGGAGGAGAGAACTGTTTTTT
>TRBJ1-4|NA|TRBV30|NA
CAWSSRDIREKLFF
TGTGCCTGGAGTTCCCGGGACATACGTGAAAAACTGTTTTTT
>TRBJ2-7|TRBD2|TRBV19|NA
CASSIRLAGDEQYF
TGTGCCAGTAGCATTCGACTAGCGGGAGACGAGCAGTACTTC
>TRBJ1-1|NA|TRBV14|NA
CASSSSWTVQAFF
TGTGCCAGCAGCTCTTCTTGGACAGTTCAAGCTTTCTTT
>TRBJ2-2|NA|TRBV3-1/TRBV3-2|NA
CASSQDEARLENTGELFF
TGTGCCAGCAGCCAGGACGAGGCTAGACTAGAGAACACCGGGGAGCTGTTTTTT
>TRBJ2-7|NA|TRBV28|NA
CANSSPTGHEQYF
TGTGCCAACAGTTCCCCCACAGGCCACGAGCAGTACTTC
>TRBJ1-2|NA|TRBV29-1|once
CSALDSYGYTF
TGCAGCGCCCTAGACAGTTATGGCTACACCTTC
>TRBJ2-1|TRBD2|TRBV25-1|few
CATSAGAYNEQFF
TGTGCCACCTCCGCGGGAGCCTACAATGAGCAGTTCTTC
>TRBJ2-7|NA|TRBV30|NA
CAWSPGQGTYEQYF
TGTGCCTGGAGCCCAGGGCAGGGCACCTACGAGCAGTACTTC
>TRBJ2-1|NA|TRBV24-1|NA
CATSEPDNEQFF
TGTGCCACCAGTGAGCCGGACAATGAGCAGTTCTTC
>TRBJ2-2|TRBD1|TRBV3-1/TRBV3-2|NA
CASSRGQGSRPLRTGELFF
TGTGCCAGCAGCCGGGGACAGGGGTCGAGACCGTTGAGGACCGGGGAGCTGTTTTTT
>TRBJ1-1|NA|TRBV12-3/TRBV12-4|NA
CASSPEGVAEAFF
TGTGCCAGCAGTCCCGAAGGGGTCGCTGAAGCTTTCTTT
>TRBJ2-2|NA|TRBV7-9|once
CASRETVGRVSTGELFF
TGTGCCAGCAGGGAAACGGTCGGCAGGGTAAGCACCGGGGAGCTGTTTTTT
>TRBJ2-3|NA|TRBV28|NA
CASSLWTASTDTQYF
TGTGCCAGCAGTTTGTGGACAGCAAGCACAGATACGCAGTATTTT
>TRBJ1-2|NA|TRBV27|NA
CASSPSVGSFYGYTF
TGTGCCAGCAGTCCCTCGGTAGGGAGCTTCTATGGCTACACCTTC
>TRBJ2-3|NA|TRBV11-3|NA
CASSLGPGGTDTQYF
TGTGCCAGCAGCTTAGGGCCGGGAGGCACAGATACGCAGTATTTT
>TRBJ2-1|TRBD2|TRBV24-1|NA
CATSDSGTSGGTNEQFF
TGTGCCACCAGTGACTCCGGGACTAGCGGGGGAACCAATGAGCAGTTCTTC
>TRBJ2-1|NA|TRBV5-4|NA
CASSLVSLAGEQFF
TGTGCCAGCAGCTTGGTCTCGCTAGCCGGTGAGCAGTTCTTC
>TRBJ2-5|NA|TRBV29-1|NA
CSVEEAGNRPETQYF
TGCAGCGTTGAAGAGGCAGGTAATCGGCCGGAGACCCAGTACTTC
>TRBJ1-2|NA|TRBV10-3|NA
CAISESPGQGRYGYTF
TGTGCCATCAGTGAGTCCCCGGGACAAGGCCGCTATGGCTACACCTTC